This is a list of T cell receptor beta chains from one sample in a study of blood T cell repertoires in COVID-19. Produced via immunoSEQ multiplex PCR; TCRdb's table is partial and in-frame only. The sample consists of more than 300,000 clones, around 87% of them appearing once. The specimen was PBMCs or T cells enriched from blood (not recorded which). Receptors originate from a man in his forties in a cohort exposed to, infected with or recovered from COVID-19 (not recorded which). The CDR3 runs from the conserved cysteine through the conserved F or W. D genes are given only for firm matches. Clone size is given for some rows only: seen once, a few or many times, or a class if the clone is expanded.

v_call	clone_size	j_call	d_call	cdr3_nt	cdr3_aa
TRBV25-1	.	TRBJ1-2	TRBD1	TGTGCCAGCAGTGAATCTCCAGACAGGGCCTATGGCTACACCTTC	CASSESPDRAYGYTF
TRBV19	.	TRBJ1-5	.	TGTGCCAGTAGCACATCCCACCTGGACAGTCAGCCCCAGCATTTT	CASSTSHLDSQPQHF
TRBV5-4	.	TRBJ2-7	.	TGTGCCAGCAGCTTGGATTACGCGGGTGAGCAGTACTTC	CASSLDYAGEQYF
TRBV27	.	TRBJ2-7	.	TGTGCCAGCAGCGCTGACACCTACGAGCAGTACTTC	CASSADTYEQYF
TRBV5-4	.	TRBJ2-2	TRBD2	TGTGCCAGCAGCTCCGCCGGGACTAGTCTTCCCGGGGAGCTGTTTTTT	CASSSAGTSLPGELFF
TRBV5-1	.	TRBJ2-1	.	TGCGCCAGCAGCTTGCCCACGACAGGCGATGAGCAGTTCTTC	CASSLPTTGDEQFF
TRBV3-1/TRBV3-2	.	TRBJ2-2	.	TGTGCCAGCACACAGGGACGGCCGATAAACACCGGGGAGCTGTTTTTT	CASTQGRPINTGELFF
TRBV2	once	TRBJ1-5	TRBD1	TGTGCCAGCAGCGAGACAGGGGGCGTTCAGCCCCAGCATTTT	CASSETGGVQPQHF
TRBV11-2	.	TRBJ1-2	.	TGTGCCAGCAGCCTACGGGATTACGGCTACACCTTC	CASSLRDYGYTF
TRBV28	.	TRBJ2-1	TRBD2	TGTGCCAGCAGTGCTAGCGGGAGGGCCTATGAGCAGTTCTTC	CASSASGRAYEQFF
TRBV2	.	TRBJ2-1	TRBD2	TGTGCCAGCAAAACTAGCGGGAGCCCCTACAATGAGCAGTTCTTC	CASKTSGSPYNEQFF
TRBV10-3	.	TRBJ1-2	.	TGTGCCATGGGAGAGACAGGTCTCGATGGCTACACCTTC	CAMGETGLDGYTF
TRBV30	once	TRBJ2-7	TRBD1	TGTGCCTGGAGGCTAAGGACAGGGTCCTACGAGCAGTACTTC	CAWRLRTGSYEQYF
TRBV5-1	.	TRBJ2-1	TRBD2	TGCGCCAGCAGCCCGCCCACTAGCGGACACAATGAGCAGTTCTTC	CASSPPTSGHNEQFF
TRBV20-1	.	TRBJ2-7	TRBD2	TGCAGTGCTAGTTTTAGCGGGAGTCCGTACGAGCAGTACTTC	CSASFSGSPYEQYF
TRBV4-1	.	TRBJ2-3	TRBD1	TGCGCCAGCAGTCAAACGGGACAGCCGTTTCCAGATACGCAGTATTTT	CASSQTGQPFPDTQYF
TRBV11-2	.	TRBJ2-1	.	TGTGCCAGCAGCATAACCCGGAGGACGGGATACAATGAGCAGTTCTTC	CASSITRRTGYNEQFF